What follows are 19 T cell receptor beta chains derived from one specimen sequenced in a study of cytomegalovirus exposure and HLA in healthy donors. The PCR was carried out with 60 Vbeta primers and 13 Jbeta primers. This table comes from immunoSEQ multiplex PCR, and its TCRdb copy is limited to in-frame clones, with some not included. The sample carries roughly 130,000 clones, about 79% recorded once. Material: PBMCs. These receptors were obtained from a man between 18 and 29 years old in good health and CMV-seronegative.

The table lists this clone with a count of one. The chain couples TRBV5-8 to TRBJ1-6; 7 nucleotides align to TRBD1. Germline V gene data show CDR1 as SGHTS and CDR2 as YDEGEE. Trimming cost V 2 bases and J 11 bases; bases outside gene matches: 10. This CDR3 comprises 15 residues. The CDR3 nucleotides read TGTGCCAGCAGCTTCATAAGACAGGGAGTTACACCCCTCCACTTT. Protein sequence: CASSFIRQGVTPLHF.

The gene calls are TRBV28 and TRBJ2-5; D is undetermined. This CDR3 is built from 11 residues. The V gene lost 7 bases and the J gene lost 5 bases, with 8 bases spanning the gap. CDR1 and CDR2 (germline): MDHEN, SYDVKM. Here the CDR3 DNA reads TGTGCCAGCATTTTTATGGAGACCCAGTACTTC. Translated: CASIFMETQYF.

V gene TRBV19 combines with J gene TRBJ1-5; 7 bases fit TRBD1. The J segment lost 1 base and the V segment lost 7 bases, leaving 7 bases of the junction unmatched. Germline lookup yields CDR1 LNHDA and CDR2 SQIVND (reference sequence). This CDR3 has 15 amino acids. CDR3 loop: CASKVGGLSNQPQHF. The CDR3 coding sequence is TGTGCCAGTAAAGTAGGGGGCTTAAGCAATCAGCCCCAGCATTTT.

This clone showed up just once. Written as DNA, the CDR3 is TGCGCCAGCAGCCAAGCGGGGGGACAGGGGCTTTACGAGCAGTACTTC. This translates into CASSQAGGQGLYEQYF. The V gene is TRBV4-1, the J gene TRBJ2-7, with 10 bases lining up with TRBD1. Germline loops: CDR1 MGHRA, CDR2 YSYEKL. This CDR3 has 16 amino acids. Germline trimming cut 1 base from V and 4 bases from J; bases unmatched to any gene: 7.

The J gene is TRBJ2-3, the V gene TRBV7-2; 9 bases align to TRBD2. The CDR3 is 13 residues long. V lost 2 bases, J lost 11 bases, and 5 bases stayed unmatched. Germline values: CDR1 SGHTA, CDR2 FQGNSA. The CDR3 nucleotides are TGTGCCAGCAGCTTAAACGAAGCGGGAGGGCAGTATTTT. Translated: CASSLNEAGGQYF.

This clone was picked up a small number of times. The gene calls are TRBV7-2 and TRBJ1-1, with a possible D match to TRBD1 (5 bases). The CDR3 is 15 residues long. Trimming cost V 1 base and J 6 bases, with 15 bases left between them. Germline assignment: CDR1 SGHTA and CDR2 FQGNSA. CDR3 bases: TGTGCCAGCAGCTTAGAAGCAGGGTTCCTTCCTGAAGCTTTCTTT. This gives the protein CASSLEAGFLPEAFF.

V and J are TRBV6-6 and TRBJ1-2; D unresolved. CDR3 length: 14 residues. Trimming took 11 bases from V and 4 from J, leaving 20 bases between them. Germline V gene sequence: CDR1 MNHNY, CDR2 SVGAGI (reference sequence). CDR3 residues: CALQRQRNGYGYTF. CDR3 sequence (DNA): TGTGCCTTACAGCGGCAGAGAAATGGCTATGGCTACACCTTC.

The chain carries TRBV5-1 and TRBJ2-7; TRBD2 agrees at 7 bases. This CDR3 region has 15 residues. The germline CDR1 and CDR2 sequences are SGHRS and YFSETQ. Trimming took 3 bases from V and 0 from J; bases not matched to a gene: 6. CDR3 residues: CASSSGEGHSYEQYF. CDR3 sequence (DNA): TGCGCCAGCAGCTCCGGGGAGGGTCACTCCTACGAGCAGTACTTC.

The genes are TRBV19 and TRBJ2-2; 8 positions match TRBD1. The germline CDR1 and CDR2 sequences are LNHDA and SQIVND (reference sequence). The CDR3 totals 16 residues. The J segment lost 7 bases and the V segment lost 3 bases, leaving 10 bases of the junction unmatched. CDR3 bases: TGTGCCAGTAGTATCCCCCCAGGGGGCGGGTTCGGGGAGCTGTTTTTT. Its translation is CASSIPPGGGFGELFF.

The rearrangement links TRBV18 to TRBJ1-1; 10 bases agree with TRBD1. The germline V gene has CDR1 KGHSH and CDR2 LQKENI. The CDR3 is made up of 17 amino acids. V lost 0 bases to trimming and J lost 0 bases; unmatched junction nucleotides: 4. Here the CDR3 reads CASSPPGTGEVNTEAFF. CDR3 in DNA: TGTGCCAGCTCACCACCCGGGACAGGGGAGGTGAACACTGAAGCTTTCTTT. The complete variable domain, with remaining parts taken from reference TRBV18 and TRBJ1-1, reads NAGVMQNPRHLVRRRGQEARLRCSPMKGHSHVYWYRQLPEEGLKFMVYLQKENIIDESGMPKERFSAEFPKEGPSILRIQQVVRGDSAAYFCASSPPGTGEVNTEAFFGQGTRLTVV.

J is TRBJ2-7 and V is TRBV19; 8 bases line up with TRBD2. The CDR3 has 14 amino acids. V was pared by 3 bases and J by 3 bases, with 4 bases of the junction left unmatched. Germline loops: CDR1 LNHDA, CDR2 SQIVND (reference sequence). For the CDR3, the DNA is TGTGCCAGTAGTATTGCGGGAGGAAACTACGAGCAGTACTTC. This encodes CASSIAGGNYEQYF.

CDR3 coding DNA: TGTGCCAGCAGTCCCGGGACTAGCGTTCAAGAGACCCAGTACTTC. This codes for CASSPGTSVQETQYF. J is TRBJ2-5 and V is TRBV28; 10 bases agree with TRBD2. The V gene's germline CDR1 is MDHEN and CDR2 SYDVKM. The CDR3 has 15 residues. With 5 bases clipped from V and 2 bases from J, the junction kept 5 bases outside the gene matches.

The V gene is TRBV7-3, the J gene TRBJ2-2; 7 bases fit TRBD1. This CDR3 is built from 16 residues. Germline trimming cut 5 bases from V and 0 bases from J; bases unmatched to any gene: 6. CDR1 SGHTA and CDR2 FQGTGA come from the germline V gene. The CDR3 DNA follows: TGTGCCAGCAGCCCCCGACAGGGCGCGAACACCGGGGAGCTGTTTTTT. The encoded protein is CASSPRQGANTGELFF.

The rearrangement uses TRBV5-4 and TRBJ2-7; 9 bases match TRBD1. Germline V gives CDR1 SGHNT, CDR2 YYREEE (reference sequence). With V trimmed by 1 base and J by 6 bases, 14 bases remained unmatched. The length of the CDR3 is 17 residues. The CDR3 sequence is CASSLIIVAQGACEQYV. The CDR3 DNA is TGTGCCAGCAGCTTGATCATCGTGGCACAGGGGGCATGCGAGCAGTACGTC.

J is TRBJ1-6 and V is TRBV28; 7 positions agree with TRBD1. The J segment lost 6 bases and the V segment lost 6 bases, leaving 8 bases of the junction unmatched. The germline gives CDR1 MDHEN, CDR2 SYDVKM. The CDR3 has 15 residues. Written as DNA, the CDR3 is TGTGCCAGCAGGGAAGGGACAGCTCTTAATTCACCCCTCCACTTT. This gives the protein CASREGTALNSPLHF.

This sequence joins TRBV19 and TRBJ1-2, with 8 bases aligning to TRBD1. Per the germline V gene, CDR1 is LNHDA and CDR2 is SQIVND (reference sequence). This CDR3 has 15 amino acids. V gave up 6 bases and J gave up 2 bases; unmatched junction bases: 8. CDR3 protein: CASSIGQGGNYGYTF. Written as DNA, the CDR3 is TGTGCCAGTAGCATTGGACAGGGAGGGAACTATGGCTACACCTTC.

The chain is built from TRBV9 and TRBJ2-5; TRBD1 matches 7 bases. CDR3 length equals 16 residues. CDR1 is SGDLS, CDR2 YYNGEE, per germline. With V trimmed by 1 base and J by 4 bases, 10 bases remained unmatched. The CDR3 region is CASSVTGDAGGETQYF. The CDR3 nucleotides read TGTGCCAGCAGCGTAACAGGGGATGCTGGGGGAGAGACCCAGTACTTC.

This clone was seen only a few times. Other nucleotide sequences from this sample produce the same CDR3. This rearrangement joins TRBV5-1 to TRBJ1-5, with 7 bases that match TRBD1. CDR1 and CDR2 (germline): SGHRS, YFSETQ. This CDR3 region has 15 residues. V gave up 0 bases and J gave up 2 bases; unmatched junction bases: 2. CDR3 DNA sequence: TGCGCCAGCAGCTTGGAGGGGGCTGGCAATCAGCCCCAGCATTTT. Amino acid sequence: CASSLEGAGNQPQHF.

The gene calls are TRBV11-2 and TRBJ1-5; 9 nucleotides match TRBD1. The V gene end was trimmed by 5 bases and the J gene end by 3 bases; junction bases not matched to a gene: 11. The CDR3 is 17 residues long. Germline V gene sequence: CDR1 SGHAT, CDR2 FQNNGV. As DNA, the CDR3 is TGTGCCAGCAGCCCTGCCCCGGGACAGGGATTCAATCAGCCCCAGCATTTT. This encodes CASSPAPGQGFNQPQHF.